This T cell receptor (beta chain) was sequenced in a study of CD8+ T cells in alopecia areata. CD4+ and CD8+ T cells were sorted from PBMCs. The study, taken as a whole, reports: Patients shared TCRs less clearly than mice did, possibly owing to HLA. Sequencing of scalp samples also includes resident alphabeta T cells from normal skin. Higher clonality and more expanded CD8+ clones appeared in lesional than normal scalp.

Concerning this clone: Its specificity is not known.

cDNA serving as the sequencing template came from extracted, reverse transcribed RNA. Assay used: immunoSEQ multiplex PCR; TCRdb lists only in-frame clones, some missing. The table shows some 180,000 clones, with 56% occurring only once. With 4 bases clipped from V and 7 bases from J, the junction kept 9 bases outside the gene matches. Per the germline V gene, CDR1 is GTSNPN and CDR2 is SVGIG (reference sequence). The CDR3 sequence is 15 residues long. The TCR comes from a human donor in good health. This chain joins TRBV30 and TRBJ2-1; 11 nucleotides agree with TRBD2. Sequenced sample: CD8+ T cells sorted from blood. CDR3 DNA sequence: TGTGCCTGGACATCTAGCGGGGGGTTTTATAATGAGCAGTTCTTC. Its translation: CAWTSSGGFYNEQFF.